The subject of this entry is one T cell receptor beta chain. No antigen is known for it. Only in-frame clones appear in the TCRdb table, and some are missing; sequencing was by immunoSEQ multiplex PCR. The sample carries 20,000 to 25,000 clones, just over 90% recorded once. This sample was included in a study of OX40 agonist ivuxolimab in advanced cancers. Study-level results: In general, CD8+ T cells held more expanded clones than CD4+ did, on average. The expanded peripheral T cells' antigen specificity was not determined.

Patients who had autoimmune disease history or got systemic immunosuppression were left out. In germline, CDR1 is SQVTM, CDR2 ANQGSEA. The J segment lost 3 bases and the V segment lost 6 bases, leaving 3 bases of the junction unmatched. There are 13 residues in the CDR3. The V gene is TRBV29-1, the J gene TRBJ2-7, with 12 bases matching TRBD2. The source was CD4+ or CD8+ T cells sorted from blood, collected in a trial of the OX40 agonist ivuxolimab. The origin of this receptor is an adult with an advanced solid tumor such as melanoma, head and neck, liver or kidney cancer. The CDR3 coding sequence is TGCAGCGTCGGACTAGCGGGGAGCTACGAGCAGTACTTC. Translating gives CSVGLAGSYEQYF.